This TCR beta chain derives from a study of identical twins. With V trimmed by 2 bases and J by 6 bases, 3 bases remained unmatched. Germline lookup yields CDR1 SGHAT and CDR2 FQNNGV. This CDR3 has 14 residues. TCRdb re-called the 5' RACE reads with MiXCR, one entry per CDR3 protein. The sample carries 500,000 or so distinct CDR3 sequences, 13% to 15% recorded once. Study-wide points: Within twin pairs, the out-of-frame alpha sequences they shared showed excess low generation probability.

This clonotype has only one observation. Its antigen is currently unknown. These data were likewise used in another study, on yellow fever vaccine responses in identical twins.

The TCR comes from a woman between 18 and 30 years old in good health. The chain has TRBV11-2 and TRBJ2-1, with TRBD2 matching 8 bases. Material: CD4+ T cells sorted from blood. The CDR3 is CASSLMGTSNEQFF. The CDR3 DNA is TGTGCCAGCAGCTTAATGGGGACTAGCAATGAGCAGTTCTTC.